These 20 T cell receptor beta chains came from one sample sequenced in a study of blood T cell repertoires in COVID-19. Measured with immunoSEQ multiplex PCR; TCRdb has only the in-frame clones, and not every one. The data hold 100,000 or so clones, with approximately 75% observed a single time. Sequenced input: peripheral blood. The receptors stem from a human donor in a cohort sampled during active COVID-19.

CDR3 coding DNA: TGTGCCAGTAGTATAGACGCAGGGATAGGTGAGCAGTTCTTC. Amino acid sequence: CASSIDAGIGEQFF. The J gene is TRBJ2-1, the V gene TRBV19, with D possibly being TRBD1 (5 bases). The CDR3 extends over 14 amino acids. Deletions cut 0 bases from V and 9 bases from J, with 12 bases between. The germline V gene encodes CDR1 LNHDA and CDR2 SQIVND (reference sequence).

The rearrangement joins TRBV11-1 to TRBJ2-3; 8 bases agree with TRBD1. The CDR3 contains 15 residues. From germline, CDR1 is SGHAT and CDR2 FQDESV (reference sequence). With 5 bases clipped from V and 3 bases from J, the junction kept 7 bases outside the gene matches. Here the CDR3 reads CASSRQGKRTDTQYF. For the CDR3, the DNA is TGTGCCAGCAGCCGACAGGGGAAGCGGACAGATACGCAGTATTTT.

The chain employs TRBV9 and TRBJ2-7; D gene ambiguous. Trimming stripped 3 bases from V and 4 bases from J, with 17 bases between. The CDR3 is made up of 15 amino acids. Germline assignment: CDR1 SGDLS and CDR2 YYNGEE. The CDR3 is CASSGGAPAFYEQYF. CDR3 nucleotide sequence: TGTGCCAGCAGCGGCGGAGCCCCTGCATTTTACGAGCAGTACTTC.

The chain uses TRBV7-2 and TRBJ2-7; TRBD1 agrees at 7 bases. The V and J ends lost 1 base and 2 bases, in that order; junction bases with no gene match: 5. The CDR3 contains 15 residues. Germline V lookup: CDR1 SGHTA, CDR2 FQGNSA. In nucleotides, the CDR3 is TGTGCCAGCAGCTTAGGAGGGACAGTTACCTACGAGCAGTACTTC. Its translation: CASSLGGTVTYEQYF.

The J gene is TRBJ1-1, the V gene TRBV6-2 or TRBV6-3; 8 positions match TRBD1. The CDR3 consists of 15 residues. J gave up 0 bases and V 4 bases, and 4 bases lay outside the gene matches. Germline V CDR1 and CDR2: MNHEY, SVGEGT. The CDR3 nucleotides are TGTGCCAGCAGTTGGCGGGACAGGATGAACACTGAAGCTTTCTTT. Protein product: CASSWRDRMNTEAFF.

This chain joins TRBV9 and TRBJ2-2, with 10 positions matching TRBD2. Germline assignment: CDR1 SGDLS and CDR2 YYNGEE. The CDR3 is 14 residues long. The trim removed 4 bases at V and 7 bases at J, leaving 4 bases unmatched. CDR3: CASSPGLASGELFF. For the CDR3, the DNA is TGTGCCAGCAGCCCGGGACTAGCGAGCGGGGAGCTGTTTTTT.

DNA for the CDR3: TGTGCCAGCAGGTACAAGGGAGACACTGAAGCTTTCTTT. Translated: CASRYKGDTEAFF. The chain employs TRBV27 and TRBJ1-1; D is undetermined. The germline V and J ends were trimmed by 6 bases and 3 bases, with 11 bases remaining between them. This CDR3 comprises 13 residues. Germline loops: CDR1 MNHEY, CDR2 SMNVEV (reference sequence).

A few counts support this clone. The chain uses TRBV7-9 and TRBJ1-1; TRBD1 agrees at 7 bases. Germline CDR1 is SEHNR and CDR2 is FQNEAQ (reference sequence). The CDR3 totals 18 residues. V trimming: 0 bases; J trimming: 2 bases; junction bases outside the gene matches: 12. CDR3 sequence: CASSLARVLDRANTEAFF. CDR3 sequence (DNA): TGTGCCAGCAGCTTAGCGCGTGTTCTCGACAGGGCTAACACTGAAGCTTTCTTT.

This sequence joins TRBV29-1 and TRBJ2-3; D unresolved. Trimming cost V 3 bases and J 1 base, with 5 bases left between them. Looked up from germline, CDR1 is SQVTM and CDR2 is ANQGSEA. The CDR3 has 12 amino acids. CDR3 residues: CSVDSGTDTQYF. The CDR3 nucleotides read TGCAGCGTTGACTCGGGCACAGATACGCAGTATTTT.

This clone was seen a handful of times. This chain uses TRBV5-4 with TRBJ1-6; weak D call: TRBD1 (5 bases). Germline CDR1 reads SGHNT; CDR2 reads YYREEE (reference sequence). Trimming removed 0 bases at V and 6 bases at J, with 7 bases between. The CDR3 is made up of 14 amino acids. The CDR3: CASSLDRFNSPLHF. The CDR3 bases are TGTGCCAGCAGCTTGGACAGGTTTAATTCACCCCTCCACTTT.

The J gene is TRBJ1-1, the V gene TRBV18; 9 bases match TRBD1. Germline trimming cut 4 bases from V and 5 bases from J; bases unmatched to any gene: 5. The CDR3 consists of 14 residues. Germline CDR1 is KGHSH and CDR2 is LQKENI. The CDR3 loop is CASSRGTGRTEAFF. CDR3 bases: TGTGCCAGCTCACGAGGGACAGGGAGGACTGAAGCTTTCTTT. Supplemented by reference TRBV18 and TRBJ1-1, the full variable domain reads NAGVMQNPRHLVRRRGQEARLRCSPMKGHSHVYWYRQLPEEGLKFMVYLQKENIIDESGMPKERFSAEFPKEGPSILRIQQVVRGDSAAYFCASSRGTGRTEAFFGQGTRLTVV.

This clone was detected a few times. This chain connects TRBV28 to TRBJ2-7; D is perhaps TRBD1 (5 bases). The length of the CDR3 is 14 residues. Per germline, CDR1 MDHEN and CDR2 SYDVKM. V lost 3 bases to trimming and J lost 5 bases, with 14 bases between them. CDR3: CASSFSIRGNEQYF. The CDR3 bases are TGTGCCAGCAGTTTCTCGATAAGGGGTAACGAGCAGTACTTC.

This clone was seen a single time. The rearrangement links TRBV10-3 to TRBJ1-3, with TRBD1 as a possible D gene (5 bases). The CDR3 totals 16 residues. Germline V gives CDR1 ENHRY, CDR2 SYGVKD. V was trimmed by 4 bases and J by 0 bases, leaving 13 bases between them. The CDR3 region has the DNA TGTGCCATCAGTGGACCGGGGGAATACTCTGGAAACACCATATATTTT. Translation: CAISGPGEYSGNTIYF.

Only one count was recorded for this clone. V usage is TRBV7-9 and J usage is TRBJ1-2; D is unclear. The germline V gene encodes CDR1 SEHNR and CDR2 FQNEAQ (reference sequence). V lost 8 bases, J lost 1 base, and 14 bases lay in between. This CDR3 has 14 amino acids. DNA for the CDR3: TGTGCCAGCCGACTCCTCCGGAGTAACTATGGCTACACCTTC. Translating it yields CASRLLRSNYGYTF.

This clone occurred once. The chain has TRBV4-1 and TRBJ1-2, with a tentative D call TRBD1 (5 bases). This CDR3 has 15 amino acids. Germline V gene sequence: CDR1 MGHRA, CDR2 YSYEKL. V was shortened by 3 bases and J by 4 bases, with 15 bases between the two germline ends. For the CDR3, the DNA is TGCGCCAGCAGCCAGGCCGGAGGGGTTTTCTATGGCTACACCTTC. Protein sequence: CASSQAGGVFYGYTF.

This rearrangement joins TRBV5-1 to TRBJ2-2; D might be TRBD1 (5 bases). Germline lookup yields CDR1 SGHRS and CDR2 YFSETQ. The CDR3 runs 12 residues. V was cut by 8 bases and J by 5 bases, with 10 bases left in between. The CDR3 DNA reads as TGCGCCAGTAAATACAGGACCGGGGAGCTGTTTTTT. Residues: CASKYRTGELFF.

V and J are TRBV7-9 and TRBJ1-6; no reliable D call. In germline, CDR1 is SEHNR, CDR2 FQNEAQ (reference sequence). Trimming pared 4 bases from V and 8 bases from J, leaving 9 bases between. This CDR3 is 13 amino acids long. This CDR3 reads CASSSVGDSPLHF. The DNA of the CDR3 is TGTGCCAGCAGCTCGGTCGGGGATTCACCCCTCCACTTT.

J is TRBJ2-1 and V is TRBV5-1; possibly TRBD2 for D (6 bases). The V gene lost 3 bases and the J gene lost 9 bases, with 10 bases spanning the gap. Per germline, CDR1 SGHRS and CDR2 YFSETQ. The CDR3 has 12 amino acids. The CDR3 DNA follows: TGCGCCAGCAGCTGGAGGGGCGGTGAGCAGTTCTTC. Protein sequence: CASSWRGGEQFF.

The chain has TRBV7-2 and TRBJ1-5; the D gene is possibly TRBD1 (5 bases). The germline gives CDR1 SGHTA, CDR2 FQGNSA. V gave up 5 bases and J gave up 7 bases, with 15 bases separating them. This CDR3 is 14 amino acids long. CDR3 residues: CASSQQGFGQPQHF. The CDR3 nucleotides read TGTGCCAGCAGCCAGCAGGGCTTCGGGCAGCCCCAGCATTTT.

The V gene is TRBV18, the J gene TRBJ1-5; D is uncertain. V lost 1 base and J lost 0, with 10 bases in between. Germline V CDR1 and CDR2: KGHSH, LQKENI. The CDR3 is 16 residues long. The CDR3 loop is CASSPLGTNSNQPQHF. For the CDR3, the DNA is TGTGCCAGCTCACCACTCGGAACTAATAGCAATCAGCCCCAGCATTTT. Variable domain in full (rest from reference TRBV18 and TRBJ1-5): NAGVMQNPRHLVRRRGQEARLRCSPMKGHSHVYWYRQLPEEGLKFMVYLQKENIIDESGMPKERFSAEFPKEGPSILRIQQVVRGDSAAYFCASSPLGTNSNQPQHFGDGTRLSIL.